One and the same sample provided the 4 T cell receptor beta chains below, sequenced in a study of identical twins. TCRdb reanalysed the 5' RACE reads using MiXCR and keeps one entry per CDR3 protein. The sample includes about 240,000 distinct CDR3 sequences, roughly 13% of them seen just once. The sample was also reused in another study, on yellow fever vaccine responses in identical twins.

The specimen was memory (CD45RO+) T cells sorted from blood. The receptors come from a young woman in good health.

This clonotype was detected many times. In nucleotides, the CDR3 is TGTGCCAGCAGTGAAGCTGGGACCCAGTACTTC. This encodes CASSEAGTQYF. This chain joins TRBV2 and TRBJ2-5; D not resolved. V gave up 0 bases and J gave up 7 bases, with 3 bases separating them. CDR1 and CDR2 (germline): SNHLY, FYNNEI. The CDR3 length is 11 residues.

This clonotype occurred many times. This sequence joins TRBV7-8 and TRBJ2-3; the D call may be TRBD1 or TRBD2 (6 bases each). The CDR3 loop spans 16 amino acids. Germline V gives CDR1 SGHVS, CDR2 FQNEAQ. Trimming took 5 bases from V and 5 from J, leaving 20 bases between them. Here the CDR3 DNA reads TGTGCCAGCAGCCCGGGTTTGCGGGACATTGAAGATACGCAGTATTTT. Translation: CASSPGLRDIEDTQYF.

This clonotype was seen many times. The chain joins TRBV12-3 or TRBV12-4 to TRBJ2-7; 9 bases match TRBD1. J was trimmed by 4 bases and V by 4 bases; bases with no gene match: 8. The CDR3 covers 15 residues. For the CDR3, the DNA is TGTGCCAGCAGTTCAGCGGACAGGGGAGTATACGAGCAGTACTTC. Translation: CASSSADRGVYEQYF.

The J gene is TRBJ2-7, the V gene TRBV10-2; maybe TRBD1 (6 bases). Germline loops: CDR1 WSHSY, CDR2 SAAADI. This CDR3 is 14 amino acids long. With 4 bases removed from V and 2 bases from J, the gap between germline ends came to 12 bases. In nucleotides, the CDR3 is TGCGCCAGCAGTGTAGACAGGTCCCCCTACGAGCAGTACTTC. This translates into CASSVDRSPYEQYF.